This T cell receptor beta chain came from a study of T cell repertoires in cytomegalovirus infection. Study-wide context: Used in the study were CMV epitopes, some recently identified and HLA-C-restricted, others well-studied and HLA-B-restricted. The public TCR beta signatures pointed to both CMV infection and matching HLA type.

Findings and limits, study-wide: The study found HLA-C-restricted CMV-specific TCR beta clonotypes dominating the ex vivo response.

TCRdb fed the reads into MiXCR, producing one record per CDR3 protein. The table records about 160,000 distinct CDR3 sequences, roughly 20% of them present only once. This clonotype has just a few counts. The antigen is undetermined. Specimen: CD8+ T cells from cultured PBMCs, collected from culture after CMV antigen stimulation. The receptor was isolated from a human donor in good health (CMV status not recorded). Some clones in this sample may be carry-over from other donors' samples.

The CDR3 loop reads CASSVQGGSYNEQFF. Here the CDR3 DNA reads TGTGCCAGCAGTGTCCAGGGCGGCTCCTACAATGAGCAGTTCTTC. The chain carries TRBV6-1 and TRBJ2-1, with TRBD1 as a possible D gene (5 bases). Trimming took off 4 bases at V and 0 bases at J, with 10 bases between the two ends. Germline values: CDR1 MNHNS, CDR2 SASEGT. CDR3 length: 15 amino acids.